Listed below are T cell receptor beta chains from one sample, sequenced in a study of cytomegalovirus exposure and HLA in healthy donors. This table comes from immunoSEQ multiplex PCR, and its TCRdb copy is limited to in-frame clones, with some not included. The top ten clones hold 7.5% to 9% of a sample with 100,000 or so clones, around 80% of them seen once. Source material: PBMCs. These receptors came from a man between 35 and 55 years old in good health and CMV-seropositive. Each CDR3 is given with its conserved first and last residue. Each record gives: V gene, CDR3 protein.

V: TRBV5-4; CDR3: CASSLDSGRETQYF
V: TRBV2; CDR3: CASSETGTRETQYF
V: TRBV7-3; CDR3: CASTILRGYQPQHF
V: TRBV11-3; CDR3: CASSPGLAGGPDTGELFF
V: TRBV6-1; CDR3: CALRGDRASLGYTF
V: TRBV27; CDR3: CASNKRTPGAGQYF
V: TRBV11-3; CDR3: CASSLPSGTTYNEQFF
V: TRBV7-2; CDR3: CASTAPPFHNEQFF
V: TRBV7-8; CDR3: CASSPSTFGQGGQPQHF
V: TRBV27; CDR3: CASSSDPRTGNYGYTF
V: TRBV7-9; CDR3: CASSLSGSGINEQFF
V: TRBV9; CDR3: CASSALAGGYNEQFF
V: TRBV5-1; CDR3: CASSLAVGGYYGYTF
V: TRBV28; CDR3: CASSLRSQGGNTIYF
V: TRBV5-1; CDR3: CARRRQDYEQYF
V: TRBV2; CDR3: CASVSWTTNTGELFF
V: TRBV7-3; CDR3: CASSLFPIRRQGVDTEAFF
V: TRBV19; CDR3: CASSMRQGAETQYF
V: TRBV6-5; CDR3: CAIRDPGTGKDGYTF
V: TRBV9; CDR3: CASRGQGGGTGELFF
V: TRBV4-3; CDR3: CASSQDRGETPLHF
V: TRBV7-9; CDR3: CASSLENVGFF
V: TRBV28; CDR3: CASLGAGGDNSYNEQFF
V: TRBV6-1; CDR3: CASGTDGQGNQPQHF
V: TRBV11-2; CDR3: CASSLVGAGEWAQYF
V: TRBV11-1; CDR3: CTSSLSSVANYGYTF
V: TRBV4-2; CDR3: CASRASAGEIGGELFF
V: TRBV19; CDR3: CASSIGGGSAGELFF
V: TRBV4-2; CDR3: CASSQELAGMFGELFF
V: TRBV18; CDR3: CASSSDRNTEAFF
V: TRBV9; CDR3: CASSVEHGGAADTQYF
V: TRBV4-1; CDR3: CASSQESSGNQPQHF
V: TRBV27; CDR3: CASSLLPDTSTDTQYF
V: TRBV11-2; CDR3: CASSLDSGTAGNRQPQHF
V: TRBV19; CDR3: CASSIGSSGRALAKNSQYF
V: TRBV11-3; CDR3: CASSLTNTGNTIYF
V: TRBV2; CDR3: CASKGRVHEQYF
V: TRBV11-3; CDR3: CASSFMTDYEQYF
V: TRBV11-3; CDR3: CASSSGQGRTPLHF
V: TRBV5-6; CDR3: CASSRSALAGYTDTQYF
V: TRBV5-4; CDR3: CASSSSSGSFHEQYF
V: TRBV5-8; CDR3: CASSYQPGQGGYEQYF
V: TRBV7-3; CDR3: CASSLTAGFSGYTF
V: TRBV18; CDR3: CASSLDTNTEAFF
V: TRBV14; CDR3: CASRTGSSYNEQFF
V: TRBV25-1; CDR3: CASSDTGKAGANGLTF
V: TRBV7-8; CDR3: CASTLLIAGGPSYNEQFF
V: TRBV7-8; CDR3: CASSPPSGATGGEQFF
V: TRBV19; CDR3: CASSSPGQAVIGNQPQHF
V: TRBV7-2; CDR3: CASSLVGEQYF
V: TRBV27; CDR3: CASSLRDRGAQYF
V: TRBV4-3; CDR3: CASSLSRGGYNSPLHF